What follows are 22 T cell receptor beta chains derived from one specimen sequenced in a study of T cells in narcolepsy. The data were produced by immunoSEQ multiplex PCR, yet TCRdb's version contains in-frame clones alone and is incomplete. The table records 25,000 to 30,000 clones, about 80% of them present only once. Sequenced sample: memory (CD45RA-) CD4+ T cells from blood. The receptors were gathered from a human donor in good health.

The V gene is TRBV30, the J gene TRBJ2-7; 11 bases match TRBD1. The CDR3 totals 13 residues. In germline, CDR1 is GTSNPN, CDR2 SVGIG (reference sequence). After removal of 5 bases from V and 5 bases from J, the junction contained 5 bases not matched to a gene. The CDR3 sequence is CAWLDRGRHEQYF. DNA of the CDR3: TGTGCCTGGCTGGACAGGGGGCGGCACGAGCAGTACTTC.

The chain joins TRBV19 to TRBJ2-6; D may be TRBD1 (5 bases). V lost 3 bases and J lost 2, with 17 bases in between. Looked up from germline, CDR1 is LNHDA and CDR2 is SQIVND (reference sequence). The CDR3 spans 18 residues. This CDR3 reads CASSIPGRVVAGANVLTF. The CDR3 coding sequence is TGTGCCAGTAGTATCCCCGGCAGGGTAGTGGCTGGGGCCAACGTCCTGACTTTC.

In this sample, this clone turned up once. The rearrangement uses TRBV7-2 and TRBJ1-3; 7 positions agree with TRBD1. The CDR3 spans 16 residues. Per the germline V gene, CDR1 is SGHTA and CDR2 is FQGNSA. V lost 5 bases and J lost 4; bases outside the gene matches: 11. The CDR3 DNA reads TGTGCCAGCAGCCCGGTAGGGGGCGCCGTGGGAAACACCATATATTTT. This translates into CASSPVGGAVGNTIYF. The variable domain in full, with the rest retrieved from reference TRBV7-2 and TRBJ1-3, is GAGVSQSPSNKVTEKGKDVELRCDPISGHTALYWYRQSLGQGLEFLIYFQGNSAPDKSGLPSDRFSAERTGGSVSTLTIQRTQQEDSAVYLCASSPVGGAVGNTIYFGEGSWLTVV.

The CDR3 nucleotides are TGTGCCAGCAGCTTTCCCCCTGCGACAGGGGGTGACCATGAGCAGTTCTTC. Translation gives CASSFPPATGGDHEQFF. The chain joins TRBV7-9 to TRBJ2-1, with 9 bases that match TRBD1. This CDR3 region has 17 residues. V dropped 3 bases and J dropped 8; count of bases not matched to a gene: 14. Germline CDR1 is SEHNR and CDR2 is FQNEAQ (reference sequence).

This clone was detected only once. The J gene is TRBJ2-5, the V gene TRBV7-2; 8 bases align to TRBD1. The germline V gene encodes CDR1 SGHTA and CDR2 FQGNSA. J was trimmed by 4 bases and V by 5 bases; bases with no gene match: 9. This CDR3 is 15 amino acids long. Written as DNA, the CDR3 is TGTGCCAGCAGCCTCCGGACAGGGAAACGAGAGACCCAGTACTTC. Protein sequence: CASSLRTGKRETQYF.

In its sample, this clone was seen a few times. The CDR3 coding sequence is TGTGCCAGCAGAAATTCAGAGCTGAGCGGCTACACCTTC. Its protein product is CASRNSELSGYTF. The chain links TRBV7-8 to TRBJ1-2; D gene uncertain. This CDR3 comprises 13 residues. V was shortened by 6 bases and J by 8 bases, with 16 bases between the two germline ends. Germline CDR1 and CDR2: SGHVS and FQNEAQ.

V gene TRBV27 combines with J gene TRBJ2-6; the D gene is possibly TRBD2 (5 bases). The CDR3 spans 16 residues. CDR1 is MNHEY and CDR2 is SMNVEV in the germline V gene (reference sequence). Deletions cut 6 bases from V and 2 bases from J, with 14 bases between. CDR3 in amino acids: CASRPSLRAGANVLTF. DNA for the CDR3: TGTGCCAGCAGACCCTCCCTGAGGGCTGGGGCCAACGTCCTGACTTTC.

The CDR3 DNA reads as TGTGCCTGGAGAAGGGACAGGGCGCGCTCTGGGGCCAACGTCCTGACTTTC. Its translation is CAWRRDRARSGANVLTF. This sequence joins TRBV30 and TRBJ2-6, with 9 bases matching TRBD1. The CDR3 extends over 17 amino acids. With 3 bases clipped from V and 0 bases from J, the junction kept 6 bases outside the gene matches. The germline V gene encodes CDR1 GTSNPN and CDR2 SVGIG (reference sequence).

CDR3 sequence: CASSVQLTYNEQFF. The CDR3 nucleotides read TGTGCCAGCAGCGTCCAACTAACCTACAATGAGCAGTTCTTC. The V and J genes are TRBV7-9 and TRBJ2-1; D gene unclear. Trimming pared 5 bases from V and 2 bases from J, leaving 10 bases between. The CDR3 contains 14 residues. Per germline, CDR1 SEHNR and CDR2 FQNEAQ (reference sequence). Looking up the rest from reference TRBV7-9 and TRBJ2-1 gives the full variable domain: DTGVSQNPRHKITKRGQNVTFRCDPISEHNRLYWYRQTLGQGPEFLTYFQNEAQLEKSRLLSDRFSAERPKGSFSTLEIQRTEQGDSAMYLCASSVQLTYNEQFFGPGTRLTVL.

This clone was recorded a few times. The V gene is TRBV30, the J gene TRBJ2-7; possibly TRBD1 for D (7 bases). Between the trimmed V and J ends, which lost 5 bases and 5 bases, there was a span of 19 bases. Per the germline V gene, CDR1 is GTSNPN and CDR2 is SVGIG (reference sequence). The CDR3 runs 14 residues. CDR3 amino acids: CAWGGTEKYNEQYF. CDR3 in DNA: TGTGCCTGGGGGGGGACAGAAAAGTACAACGAGCAGTACTTC.

The V gene is TRBV6-5, the J gene TRBJ2-3, with 7 bases matching TRBD1. V lost 2 bases and J lost 0; bases outside the gene matches: 2. This CDR3 has 15 amino acids. Germline CDR1 is MNHEY and CDR2 is SVGAGI. This CDR3 is CASSYRGLSTDTQYF. The CDR3 bases are TGTGCCAGCAGTTACAGGGGGCTCAGCACAGATACGCAGTATTTT.

The chain has TRBV6-6 and TRBJ1-5, with D possibly being TRBD1 (6 bases). Trimming cost V 5 bases and J 2 bases, with 13 bases left between them. Germline CDR1 is MNHNY and CDR2 is SVGAGI (reference sequence). The CDR3 runs 15 residues. For the CDR3, the DNA is TGTGCCAGCAGTCCCGGTAAGGGGGGCAATCAGCCCCAGCATTTT. Its translation: CASSPGKGGNQPQHF.

By share of the sample, this clone is medium-sized. The rearrangement joins TRBV10-1 to TRBJ1-5, with D unclear. Germline-derived CDR1 and CDR2 are WNHNN and SYGVQD (reference sequence). Trimming took off 3 bases at V and 4 bases at J, with 7 bases between the two ends. The CDR3 extends over 13 amino acids. The CDR3 sequence: CASSDRSNQPQHF. For the CDR3, the DNA is TGCGCCAGCAGTGATAGATCAAATCAGCCCCAGCATTTT.

This chain uses TRBV5-1 with TRBJ2-5, with D possibly matching TRBD1 (6 bases). CDR1 SGHRS and CDR2 YFSETQ come from the germline V gene. This CDR3 contains 16 residues. V dropped 0 bases and J dropped 2 bases, with 14 bases sitting between them. The CDR3 bases are TGCGCCAGCAGCTTGGAGGCAGGGGCTATTCAAGAGACCCAGTACTTC. It is translated as CASSLEAGAIQETQYF.

The chain employs TRBV19 and TRBJ1-2, with a tentative D call TRBD1 (5 bases). The germline V gene encodes CDR1 LNHDA and CDR2 SQIVND (reference sequence). Deletions cut 4 bases from V and 4 bases from J, with 10 bases between. The CDR3 extends over 13 amino acids. Here the CDR3 reads CASSTQGRYGYTF. The CDR3 nucleotides are TGTGCCAGTAGTACGCAGGGTCGCTATGGCTACACCTTC.

The CDR3: CASSLRDSEAFF. CDR3 coding DNA: TGTGCCAGTAGCCTGCGGGACAGTGAAGCTTTCTTT. V is TRBV19 and J is TRBJ1-1, with TRBD1 identical over 7 bases. V was clipped by 6 bases and J by 7 bases; unmatched bases: 5. This CDR3 region has 12 residues. Germline CDR1 and CDR2: LNHDA and SQIVND (reference sequence).

The count of this clone is one. J is TRBJ1-5 and V is TRBV19; TRBD1 matches 7 bases. The CDR3 runs to 15 residues. Trimming cost V 6 bases and J 2 bases; bases outside gene matches: 7. Germline CDR1 is LNHDA and CDR2 is SQIVND (reference sequence). CDR3 residues: CASSLQGGGNQPQHF. CDR3 bases: TGTGCCAGTAGCCTGCAGGGGGGTGGCAATCAGCCCCAGCATTTT.

This clone was seen a single time. The chain uses TRBV4-2 and TRBJ2-7, with 14 bases identical to TRBD2. This CDR3 is built from 16 residues. The junction had 2 bases not matched to a gene; V was cut back by 0 bases and J by 4 bases. Germline V CDR1 and CDR2: LGHNA, YNFKEQ. DNA for the CDR3: TGTGCCAGCAGCCAAGATTGGACTAGCGGGAGGTACGAGCAGTACTTC. This encodes CASSQDWTSGRYEQYF.

A few counts support this clone. The chain carries TRBV7-9 and TRBJ1-3; D remains ambiguous. The germline V and J ends were trimmed by 4 bases and 4 bases, with 8 bases remaining between them. Germline V lookup: CDR1 SEHNR, CDR2 FQNEAQ (reference sequence). This CDR3 is built from 13 residues. The CDR3 loop is CASSSLGGNTIYF. The CDR3 DNA reads TGTGCCAGCAGCTCCTTAGGAGGAAACACCATATATTTT.

The V call is TRBV30, the J call TRBJ1-6; TRBD1 is a possible D gene (6 bases). In germline, CDR1 is GTSNPN, CDR2 SVGIG (reference sequence). The V and J ends lost 3 bases and 8 bases respectively, with 26 bases between them. The CDR3 sequence is 18 residues long. The CDR3 is CAWRAGGGHSIDDSPLHF. CDR3 in DNA: TGTGCCTGGAGGGCAGGCGGGGGACACTCAATAGATGATTCACCCCTCCACTTT.

This chain uses TRBV7-2 with TRBJ2-2, with TRBD1 matching 9 bases. This CDR3 has 14 amino acids. Trimming removed 5 bases from V and 6 bases from J; junction bases left unmatched: 4. Germline V gene lookup returns CDR1 SGHTA and CDR2 FQGNSA. The CDR3, as DNA: TGTGCCAGCAGCCAACAGGGGGCATCCGGGGAGCTGTTTTTT. It specifies CASSQQGASGELFF.

Notes on this clone: The junction does not match germline at one end; this may be a read error. The genes are TRBV6-1 and TRBJ1-4, with D unresolved. From germline, CDR1 is MNHNS and CDR2 SASEGT. This CDR3 spans 13 amino acids. The CDR3 nucleotides read TGTGCCAGCAGTGAATCCAGAGATGCAAGAAGGGTTTTT. The encoded protein is CASSESRDARRVF.